One sample yielded the 19 T cell receptor beta chains listed below, sequenced in a study of blood T cells in healthy people across ages. A sample-barcoded 5' primer and a J-beta primer mix were used in a second PCR of roughly 7 to 11 cycles. TCRdb used MiXCR to reprocess the 5' RACE reads, holding one entry per CDR3 protein. The table records 1,800,000 or so distinct CDR3 sequences, around 40% of them present only once. Sequencing was performed on blood. All receptors come from a human donor in good health.

This sequence joins TRBV15 and TRBJ2-5, with 9 bases matching TRBD1. Unmatched junction bases numbered 3, after V lost 3 bases and J lost 1 base. The length of the CDR3 is 15 residues. CDR1 is LNHNV and CDR2 is YYDKDF in the germline V gene (reference sequence). Here the CDR3 DNA reads TGTGCCACCAGCAGCCGACAGGGGGGCCAAGAGACCCAGTACTTC. Protein sequence: CATSSRQGGQETQYF.

There are a few counts of this clonotype. The CDR3 here is CSARNWGETQYF. CDR3 nucleotide sequence: TGCAGTGCGAGAAACTGGGGGGAGACCCAGTACTTC. The chain links TRBV20-1 to TRBJ2-5; D is tentatively TRBD1 or TRBD2 (5 bases each). The V end lost 6 bases, the J end lost 5 bases, and 13 bases lay between the germline ends. Per the germline V gene, CDR1 is DFQATT and CDR2 is SNEGSKA (reference sequence). This CDR3 comprises 12 residues.

This clonotype has just a few counts. The chain is built from TRBV12-3 or TRBV12-4 and TRBJ1-1, with 10 bases lining up with TRBD1. The length of the CDR3 is 14 residues. Trimming at V came to 3 bases and at J to 7 bases, leaving 5 bases not matched to a gene. The CDR3, as DNA: TGTGCCAGCAGTTTCGGGACAGGGGCAAGTGAAGCTTTCTTT. Its protein is CASSFGTGASEAFF.

This chain links TRBV3-1 with TRBJ2-3; 10 bases are shared with TRBD2. The CDR3 is made up of 15 amino acids. CDR1 and CDR2 from the germline V gene are LGHDT and YNNKEL (reference sequence). V shed 1 base, J shed 11 bases, and the junction held 9 bases outside the gene matches. The CDR3 DNA sequence: TGTGCCAGCAGCCAAGGGGCCCAGCGGGGGGGGAAGCAGTATTTT. Residues: CASSQGAQRGGKQYF.

This clonotype has only a few counts. The chain couples TRBV4-3 to TRBJ2-1; 9 nucleotides align to TRBD2. Germline V CDR1 and CDR2: LGHNA, YSLEER. J was trimmed by 8 bases and V by 5 bases; bases with no gene match: 4. The CDR3 totals 13 residues. The CDR3 protein is CASSGGLAHEQFF. The DNA for the CDR3 is TGCGCCAGCAGCGGGGGACTAGCCCATGAGCAGTTCTTC.

There are a few counts of this clonotype. Germline is not matched at one junction end, which may reflect a read error. The chain is built from TRBV20-1 and TRBJ2-1, with D unclear. Germline V CDR1 and CDR2: DFQATT, SNEGSKA (reference sequence). This CDR3 contains 11 residues. CDR3 protein: CRARFSDQEFF. The CDR3 DNA is TGCAGAGCTAGATTCTCTGACCAGGAGTTCTTC.

This chain uses TRBV3-1 with TRBJ2-7; TRBD2 is a possible D gene (6 bases). Germline V gene data show CDR1 as LGHDT and CDR2 as YNNKEL (reference sequence). This CDR3 has 15 amino acids. V was trimmed by 1 base and J by 0 bases, leaving 10 bases between them. CDR3 in amino acids: CASSQVGRCSYEQYF. CDR3 DNA: TGTGCCAGCAGCCAAGTGGGGAGGTGCTCCTACGAGCAGTACTTC.

V usage is TRBV7-2 and J usage is TRBJ2-3; TRBD2 matches 11 bases. The germline V gene has CDR1 SGHTA and CDR2 FQGNSA. The CDR3 spans 18 residues. After removal of 5 bases from V and 5 bases from J, the junction contained 15 bases not matched to a gene. This CDR3 is CASSANSGGAYLLDTQYF. CDR3 DNA sequence: TGTGCCAGCAGCGCCAATAGCGGGGGGGCCTATTTGCTAGATACGCAGTATTTT.

V is TRBV6-6 and J is TRBJ1-6; the D is unclear. Trimming shortened V by 5 bases and J by 0 bases, and 14 bases separated the two germline ends. Germline lookup yields CDR1 MNHNY and CDR2 SVGAGI (reference sequence). There are 17 residues in the CDR3. CDR3 DNA: TGTGCCAGCAGTCCACAACCGGCGGGCTCCTATAATTCACCCCTCCACTTT. This sequence encodes CASSPQPAGSYNSPLHF.

The CDR3 region has the DNA TGTGCCAGCACCCAAAATCCAGGGATCAATTCCTACGAGCAGTACTTC. It encodes CASTQNPGINSYEQYF. The chain uses TRBV11-2 and TRBJ2-7; perhaps TRBD1 as D (5 bases). Trimming shortened V by 7 bases and J by 1 base, and 20 bases separated the two germline ends. Germline V gene lookup returns CDR1 SGHAT and CDR2 FQNNGV. CDR3 length equals 16 residues. Variable domain in full (rest from reference TRBV11-2 and TRBJ2-7): EAGVAQSPRYKIIEKRQSVAFWCNPISGHATLYWYQQILGQGPKLLIQFQNNGVVDDSQLPKDRFSAERLKGVDSTLKIQPAKLEDSAVYLCASTQNPGINSYEQYFGPGTRLTVT.

DNA for the CDR3: TGCGCCAGCAGCTCACAGGGCATCCCTAACTATGGCTACACCTTC. Protein sequence: CASSSQGIPNYGYTF. This chain uses TRBV5-1 with TRBJ1-2; possible D gene TRBD1, 6 bases. V lost 3 bases, J lost 0 bases, and 12 bases lay in between. CDR1 and CDR2 from the germline V gene are SGHRS and YFSETQ. The CDR3 runs 15 residues.

This clonotype was observed a handful of times. The gene calls are TRBV4-3 and TRBJ2-3; perhaps TRBD1 as D (6 bases). The V end lost 0 bases, the J end lost 4 bases, and 11 bases lay between the germline ends. Germline V gene data show CDR1 as LGHNA and CDR2 as YSLEER. The CDR3 consists of 15 residues. The CDR3 coding sequence is TGCGCCAGCAGCCAAGATGCAGGGGCAGCAGATACGCAGTATTTT. As protein: CASSQDAGAADTQYF.

The chain combines TRBV7-2 with TRBJ2-3; D perhaps matches TRBD2 (6 bases). The CDR3 length is 17 residues. CDR1 is SGHTA, CDR2 FQGNSA, per germline. V gave up 0 bases and J gave up 2 bases, with 15 bases separating them. The chain's CDR3 is CASSLARLAGPTDTQYF. The CDR3 bases are TGTGCCAGCAGCTTAGCGCGTCTGGCGGGGCCCACAGATACGCAGTATTTT.

Only a few counts were recorded for this clonotype. The chain recombines TRBV4-2 with TRBJ1-5; D call uncertain. Germline values: CDR1 LGHNA, CDR2 YNFKEQ. The CDR3 spans 15 residues. Trimming removed 4 bases at V and 4 bases at J, with 14 bases between. CDR3 residues: CASSPSGAGNQPQHF. The DNA for the CDR3 is TGTGCCAGCAGCCCTAGTGGAGCGGGGAATCAGCCCCAGCATTTT.

CDR3 sequence reads: CASSVPGGLNEQYF. DNA of the CDR3: TGTGCCAGCAGCGTACCAGGGGGCTTAAACGAGCAGTACTTC. V usage is TRBV7-2 and J usage is TRBJ2-7; 8 nucleotides match TRBD1. Germline CDR1 is SGHTA and CDR2 is FQGNSA. The CDR3 contains 14 residues. V shed 5 bases, J shed 5 bases, and the junction held 8 bases outside the gene matches. The full variable domain, with the rest looked up from reference TRBV7-2 and TRBJ2-7, is GAGVSQSPSNKVTEKGKDVELRCDPISGHTALYWYRQSLGQGLEFLIYFQGNSAPDKSGLPSDRFSAERTGGSVSTLTIQRTQQEDSAVYLCASSVPGGLNEQYFGPGTRLTVT.

This clonotype appeared a few times. The chain recombines TRBV29-1 with TRBJ1-2; no reliable D call. The CDR3 runs to 12 residues. Deletions cut 4 bases from V and 4 bases from J, with 10 bases between. The germline gives CDR1 SQVTM, CDR2 ANQGSEA. Here the CDR3 reads CSVVSLGYGYTF. The DNA of the CDR3 is TGCAGCGTTGTTTCGTTGGGCTATGGCTACACCTTC. Combining the CDR3 with reference TRBV29-1 and TRBJ1-2 gives the whole variable domain SAVISQKPSRDICQRGTSLTIQCQVDSQVTMMFWYRQQPGQSLTLIATANQGSEATYESGFVIDKFPISRPNLTFSTLTVSNMSPEDSSIYLCSVVSLGYGYTFGSGTRLTVV.

This chain joins TRBV7-9 and TRBJ1-1; the D gene is possibly TRBD1 (6 bases). Trimming removed 3 bases from V and 6 bases from J, with 14 bases in between. The V gene's germline CDR1 is SEHNR and CDR2 FQNEAQ (reference sequence). The CDR3 runs 14 residues. This CDR3 is CASSLGGAESEAFF. CDR3 nucleotides: TGTGCCAGCAGCTTGGGGGGCGCGGAATCTGAAGCTTTCTTT.

This chain links TRBV27 with TRBJ2-3; 7 bases are shared with TRBD2. The CDR3 is 16 amino acids. CDR1 MNHEY and CDR2 SMNVEV come from the germline V gene (reference sequence). V was pared by 2 bases and J by 2 bases, with 7 bases of the junction left unmatched. The CDR3 DNA reads as TGTGCCAGCAGTTTACGTGGGGGGGGGACCACAGATACGCAGTATTTT. Its translation: CASSLRGGGTTDTQYF.

This clonotype came up a few times. The genes are TRBV5-6 and TRBJ2-6; 9 bases fit TRBD1. The CDR3 has 18 amino acids. The ends lost 2 bases at V and 2 bases at J; junction bases unmatched: 8. Per the germline V gene, CDR1 is SGHDT and CDR2 is YYEEEE. This chain's CDR3 is CASSFRDREPPGANVLTF. DNA for the CDR3: TGTGCCAGCAGCTTCCGGGACAGGGAACCCCCTGGGGCCAACGTCCTGACTTTC.